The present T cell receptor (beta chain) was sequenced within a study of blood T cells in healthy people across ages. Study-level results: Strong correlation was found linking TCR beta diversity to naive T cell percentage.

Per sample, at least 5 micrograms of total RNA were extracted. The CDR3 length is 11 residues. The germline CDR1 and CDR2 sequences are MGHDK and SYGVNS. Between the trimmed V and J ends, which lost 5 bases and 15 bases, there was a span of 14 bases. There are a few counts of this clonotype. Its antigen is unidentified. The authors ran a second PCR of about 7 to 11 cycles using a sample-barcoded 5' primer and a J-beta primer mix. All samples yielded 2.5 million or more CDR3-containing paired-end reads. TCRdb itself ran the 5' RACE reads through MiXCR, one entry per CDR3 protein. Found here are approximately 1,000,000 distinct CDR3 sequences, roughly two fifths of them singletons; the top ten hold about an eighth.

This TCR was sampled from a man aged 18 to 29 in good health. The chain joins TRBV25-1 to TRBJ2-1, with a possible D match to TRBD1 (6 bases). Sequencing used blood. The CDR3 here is CASSQGGRPFF. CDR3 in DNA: TGTGCCAGCAGTCAAGGGGGACGCCCGTTCTTC.